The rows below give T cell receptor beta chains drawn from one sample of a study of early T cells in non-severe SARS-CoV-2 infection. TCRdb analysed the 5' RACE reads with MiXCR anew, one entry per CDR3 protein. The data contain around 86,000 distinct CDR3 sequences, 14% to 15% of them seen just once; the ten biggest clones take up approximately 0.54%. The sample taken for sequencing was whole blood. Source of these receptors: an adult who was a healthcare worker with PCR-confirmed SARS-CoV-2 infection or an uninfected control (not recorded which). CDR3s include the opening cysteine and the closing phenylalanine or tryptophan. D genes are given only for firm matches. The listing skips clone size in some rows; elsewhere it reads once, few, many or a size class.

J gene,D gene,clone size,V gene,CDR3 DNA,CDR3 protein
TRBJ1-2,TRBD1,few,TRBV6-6,TGTGCCAGCAGTTATGTCGCAGGGGGGGACTATGGCTACACCTTC,CASSYVAGGDYGYTF
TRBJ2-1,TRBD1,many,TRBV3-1,TGTGCCAGCAGCCCACGGACAGGGGGCGGTGAGCAGTTCTTC,CASSPRTGGGEQFF
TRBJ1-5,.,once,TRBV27,TGTGCCAGCAGTGTATTAGGACATAGCAATCAGCCCCAGCATTTT,CASSVLGHSNQPQHF
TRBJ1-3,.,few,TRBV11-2,TGTGCCAGCAGGACCTTAGGGCGGACACCCGGAAACACCATATATTTT,CASRTLGRTPGNTIYF
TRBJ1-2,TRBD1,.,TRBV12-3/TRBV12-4,TGTGCCAGCAGTTTTGGACAGGGGGCGTTAGGCTACACCTTC,CASSFGQGALGYTF
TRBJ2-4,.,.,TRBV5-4,TGTGCCAGCAGCTTCCGGGACCCTGGCAGCAGTGTAGCCAAAAACATTCAGTACTTC,CASSFRDPGSSVAKNIQYF
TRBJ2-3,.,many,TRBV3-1,TGTGCCAGCAGCCATGGTCCCCTGGCGCGACTGGATACGCAGTATTTT,CASSHGPLARLDTQYF
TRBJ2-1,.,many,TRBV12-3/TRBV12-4,TGTGCCAGCAGTTTGCTACAGACTACGAAGGCCAATGAGCAGTTCTTC,CASSLLQTTKANEQFF
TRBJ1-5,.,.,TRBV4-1,TGCGCCAGCAGCCCTGCGGCTGGGGGGCTTCTGGGCAATCAGCCCCAGCATTTT,CASSPAAGGLLGNQPQHF
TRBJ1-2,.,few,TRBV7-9,TGTGCCAGCAGCCCCCAGACTGAAAACTATGGCTACACCTTC,CASSPQTENYGYTF
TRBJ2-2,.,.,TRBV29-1,TGCAGCGTGACGGGGTACGGGGAGCTGTTTTTT,CSVTGYGELFF
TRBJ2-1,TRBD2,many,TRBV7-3,TGTGCCAGCAGCTTGGGCGGGGGGGCCCTTAATGAGCAGTTCTTC,CASSLGGGALNEQFF
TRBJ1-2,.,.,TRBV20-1,TGCAGTGTTCTTCTGCGGCAACTCTCCTATGGCTACACCTTC,CSVLLRQLSYGYTF
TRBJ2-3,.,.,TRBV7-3,TGTGCCAGCAGCTTACTGGGCCCAACCCCGCGAACAGATACGCAGTATTTT,CASSLLGPTPRTDTQYF
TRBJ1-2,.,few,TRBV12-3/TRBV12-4,TGTGCCAGCAGTTTACAAAGGGCCTACGATGGCTACACCTTC,CASSLQRAYDGYTF
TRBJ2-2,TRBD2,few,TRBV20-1,TGCAGTGCCCCCCTTCGGGGGGGACCGAACACCGGGGAGCTGTTTTTT,CSAPLRGGPNTGELFF
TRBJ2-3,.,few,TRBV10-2,TGCGCCAGCAGTCCAGGGCTTCCAGATACGCAGTATTTT,CASSPGLPDTQYF
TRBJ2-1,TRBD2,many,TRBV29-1,TGCAGCGCTAGCGGGGGGGCGGTTGACGGTGAGCAGTTCTTC,CSASGGAVDGEQFF
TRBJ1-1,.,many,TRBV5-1,TGCGCCAGCAGCTTGGTTCTCGGCAGATTGAACACTGAAGCTTTCTTT,CASSLVLGRLNTEAFF
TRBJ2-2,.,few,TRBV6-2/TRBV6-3,TGTGCCAGCAGTTACGGATTTGTTGCCGGGGAGCTGTTTTTT,CASSYGFVAGELFF
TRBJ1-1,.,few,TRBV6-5,TGTGCCAGCAGTTACATTCGGGGGGGAGAGACTGAAGCTTTCTTT,CASSYIRGGETEAFF
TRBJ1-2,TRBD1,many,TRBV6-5,TGTGCCAGCAGTCGGGGACAGGGGACCTATGGCTACACCTTC,CASSRGQGTYGYTF
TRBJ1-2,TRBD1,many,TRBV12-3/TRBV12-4,TGTGCCAGCAGTTCCAGGGGGCAAGGCTACACCTTC,CASSSRGQGYTF
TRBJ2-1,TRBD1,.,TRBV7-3,TGTGCCAGCAGCCCCACAGGGGTGGGGAATGAGCAGTTCTTC,CASSPTGVGNEQFF
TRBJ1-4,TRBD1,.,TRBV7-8,TGTGCCAGCAGCTTAGCGCAGGGGGCTTGGGAAAAACTGTTTTTT,CASSLAQGAWEKLFF
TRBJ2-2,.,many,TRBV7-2,TGTGCCAGCAGCCCCCTGGGGAGGTCCACCGGGGAGCTGTTTTTT,CASSPLGRSTGELFF
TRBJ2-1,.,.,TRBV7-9,TGTGCCAGCAGCTTGACAGTTAACAACTACAATGAGCAGTTCTTC,CASSLTVNNYNEQFF
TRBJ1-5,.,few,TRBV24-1,TGTGCCACCAGTGGAAGCTTAAGCAATCAGCCCCAGCATTTT,CATSGSLSNQPQHF
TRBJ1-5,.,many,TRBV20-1,TGCAGTGCTAGAGATCAGGGGAGGCACCAGCATTTT,CSARDQGRHQHF
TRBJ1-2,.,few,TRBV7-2,TGTGCCAGCAGCTTATATGCAGGGCTAGCTAACTATGGCTACACCTTC,CASSLYAGLANYGYTF
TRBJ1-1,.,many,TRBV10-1,TGCGCCAGCAGTGAACTCGCGGGGAACATGAACACTGAAGCTTTCTTT,CASSELAGNMNTEAFF
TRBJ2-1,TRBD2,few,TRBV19,TGTGCCAGTAGTACGGGGGGGGCTAGGAATGAGCAGTTCTTC,CASSTGGARNEQFF
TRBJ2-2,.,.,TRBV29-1,TGCAGCGTTGTGCTTAGGGGCGGGAACACCGGGGAGCTGTTTTTT,CSVVLRGGNTGELFF
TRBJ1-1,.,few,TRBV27,TGTGCCAGCAGTTTTCGTCCAGGGTCTCCTTTCTTT,CASSFRPGSPFF
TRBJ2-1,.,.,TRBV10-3,TGTGCCAGCGGGGCGGTCGGAAGTAGAAAGGATGAGCAGTTCTTC,CASGAVGSRKDEQFF
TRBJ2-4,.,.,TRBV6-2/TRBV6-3,TGTGCCAGCAGTTACTCGACGGCAGGGACTCGAGACATTCAGTACTTC,CASSYSTAGTRDIQYF
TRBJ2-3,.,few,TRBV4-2,TGTGCCAGCAGCCAACTTACGGGACGCCCGGTTTTGGATACGCAGTATTTT,CASSQLTGRPVLDTQYF
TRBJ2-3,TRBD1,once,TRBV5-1,TGCGCCAGCAGCTTGCAGGGGGACACAGATACGCAGTATTTT,CASSLQGDTDTQYF
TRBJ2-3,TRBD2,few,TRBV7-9,TGTGCCAGCAGCTTAGCTAGCGGGGCGATAGATACGCAGTATTTT,CASSLASGAIDTQYF
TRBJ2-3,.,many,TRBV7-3,TGTGCCAGCAGCCCAAGGGGCGGTACGGGGAGCACAGATACGCAGTATTTT,CASSPRGGTGSTDTQYF
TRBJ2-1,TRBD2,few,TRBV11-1,TGTGCCAGCAGCCACCGGGGGGGCCGTGGTGAGCAGTTCTTC,CASSHRGGRGEQFF
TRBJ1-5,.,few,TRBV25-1,TGTGCCAGCAGTGGTGGAGGGCCCCAGCATTTT,CASSGGGPQHF